This T cell receptor (beta chain) was identified during a study of monozygotic twins with inflammatory bowel disease. TCRdb reanalyzed the 5' RACE reads, giving one entry per CDR3 protein sequence and no DNA. This listing includes approximately 110,000 distinct CDR3 sequences. This CDR3 is built from 15 residues. Germline values: CDR1 SGHTA, CDR2 FQGNSA. The V and J genes are TRBV7-2 and TRBJ1-2. Sequencing was carried out using blood. The source of this sequence is a human donor with ulcerative colitis or Crohn's disease, or a healthy co-twin of an affected twin (not recorded which). CDR3 residues: CASSLGGGDGYGYTF.